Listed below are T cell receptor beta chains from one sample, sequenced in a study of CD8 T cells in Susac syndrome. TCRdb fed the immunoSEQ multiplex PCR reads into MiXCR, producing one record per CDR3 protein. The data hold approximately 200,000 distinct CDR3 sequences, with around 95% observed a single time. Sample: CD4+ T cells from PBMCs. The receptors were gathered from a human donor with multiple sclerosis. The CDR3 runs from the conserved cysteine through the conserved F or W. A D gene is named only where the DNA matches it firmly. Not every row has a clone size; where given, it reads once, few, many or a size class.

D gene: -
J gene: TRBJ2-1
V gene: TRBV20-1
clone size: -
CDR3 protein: CSARTRGASSYNEQFF
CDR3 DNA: TGCAGTGCTAGAACCCGGGGGGCCAGCTCCTACAATGAGCAGTTCTTC

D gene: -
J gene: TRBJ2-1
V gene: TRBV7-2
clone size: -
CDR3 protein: CASSFTDEQFF
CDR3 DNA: TGTGCCAGCAGCTTCACGGATGAGCAGTTCTTC

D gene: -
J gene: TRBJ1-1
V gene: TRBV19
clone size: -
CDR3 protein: CASSPEAPAEAFF
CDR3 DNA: TGTGCCAGTTCCCCTGAGGCGCCGGCTGAAGCTTTCTTT

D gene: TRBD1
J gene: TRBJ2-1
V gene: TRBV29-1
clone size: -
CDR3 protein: CSHRTGGNEQFF
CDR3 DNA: TGCAGCCATAGGACAGGGGGCAATGAGCAGTTCTTC

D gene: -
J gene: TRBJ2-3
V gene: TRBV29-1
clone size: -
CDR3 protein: CSVRQNTDTQYF
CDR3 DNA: TGCAGCGTTCGTCAGAACACAGATACGCAGTATTTT

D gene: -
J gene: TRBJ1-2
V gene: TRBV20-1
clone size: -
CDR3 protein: CSASLSRNYGYTF
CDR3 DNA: TGCAGTGCTAGCCTGTCGCGTAACTATGGCTACACCTTC

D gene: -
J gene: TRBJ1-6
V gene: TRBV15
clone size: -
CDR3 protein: CATSRGGSPLHF
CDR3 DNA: TGTGCCACCAGCAGGGGTGGCTCACCCCTCCACTTT

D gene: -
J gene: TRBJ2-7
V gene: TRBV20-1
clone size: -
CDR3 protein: CSARPTPGARGEQYF
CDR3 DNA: TGCAGTGCCCGGCCCACACCGGGAGCTAGAGGCGAGCAGTACTTC

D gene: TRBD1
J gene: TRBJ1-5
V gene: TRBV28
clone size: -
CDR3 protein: CASTVGTVQPQHF
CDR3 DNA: TGTGCCAGCACAGTCGGGACAGTTCAGCCCCAGCATTTT

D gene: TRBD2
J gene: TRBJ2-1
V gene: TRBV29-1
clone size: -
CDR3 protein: CSVATSGALNEQFF
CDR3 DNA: TGCAGCGTTGCGACTAGCGGGGCCCTCAATGAGCAGTTCTTC

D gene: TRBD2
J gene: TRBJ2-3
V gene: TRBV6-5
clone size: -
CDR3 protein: CASSLERGSTDTQYF
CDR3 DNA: TGTGCCAGCAGTTTAGAGCGGGGGTCCACAGATACGCAGTATTTT

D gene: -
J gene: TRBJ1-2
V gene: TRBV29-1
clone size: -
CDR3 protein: CSVDGQGGYTF
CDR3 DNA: TGCAGCGTTGATGGGCAGGGTGGCTACACCTTC

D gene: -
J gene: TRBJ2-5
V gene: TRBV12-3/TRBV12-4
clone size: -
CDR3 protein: CASSLSGGGETQYF
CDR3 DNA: TGTGCCAGCAGTTTAAGTGGGGGTGGCGAGACCCAGTACTTC

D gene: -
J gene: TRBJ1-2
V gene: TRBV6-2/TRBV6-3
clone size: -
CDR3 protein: CASGPRRATNYGYTF
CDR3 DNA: TGTGCCAGCGGCCCAAGGCGAGCTACTAACTATGGCTACACCTTC

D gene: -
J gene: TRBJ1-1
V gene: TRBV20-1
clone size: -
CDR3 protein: CSAHEGGNTEAFF
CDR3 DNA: TGCAGTGCCCACGAAGGGGGGAACACTGAAGCTTTCTTT

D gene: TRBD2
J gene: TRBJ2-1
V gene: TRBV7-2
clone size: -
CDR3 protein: CASSPGGRAPYNEQFF
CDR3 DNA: TGTGCCAGCAGCCCAGGAGGGAGGGCCCCCTACAATGAGCAGTTCTTC

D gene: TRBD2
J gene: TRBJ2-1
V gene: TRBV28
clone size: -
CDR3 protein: CASSPRLAGGRNEQFF
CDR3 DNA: TGTGCCAGCAGTCCCCGACTAGCGGGGGGTCGAAATGAGCAGTTCTTC

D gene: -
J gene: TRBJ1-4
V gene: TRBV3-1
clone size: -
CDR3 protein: CASSQGYIGGEKLFF
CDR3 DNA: TGTGCCAGCAGCCAAGGATATATAGGGGGAGAAAAACTGTTTTTT

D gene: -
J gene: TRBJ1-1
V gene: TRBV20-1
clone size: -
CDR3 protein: CSARVGVNTEAFF
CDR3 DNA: TGCAGTGCTAGAGTGGGGGTGAACACTGAAGCTTTCTTT

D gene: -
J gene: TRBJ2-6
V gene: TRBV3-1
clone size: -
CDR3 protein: CASSWGQNKANVLTF
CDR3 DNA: TGTGCCAGCAGCTGGGGACAAAATAAGGCCAACGTCCTGACTTTC

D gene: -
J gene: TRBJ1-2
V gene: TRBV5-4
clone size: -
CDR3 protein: CASGQIENGYTF
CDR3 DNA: TGTGCCTCCGGACAGATCGAAAATGGCTACACCTTC

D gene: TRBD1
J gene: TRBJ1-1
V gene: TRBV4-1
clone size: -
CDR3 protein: CASSLRTGLNTEAFF
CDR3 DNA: TGCGCCAGCAGCCTTAGGACAGGGTTGAACACTGAAGCTTTCTTT

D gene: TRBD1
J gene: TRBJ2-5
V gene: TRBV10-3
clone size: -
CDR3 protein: CAISQDRAGETQYF
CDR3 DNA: TGTGCCATCAGTCAGGACAGGGCAGGAGAGACCCAGTACTTC

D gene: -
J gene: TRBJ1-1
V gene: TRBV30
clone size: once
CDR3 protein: CAWRSRGETEAFF
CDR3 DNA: TGTGCCTGGAGGTCCCGCGGGGAGACTGAAGCTTTCTTT

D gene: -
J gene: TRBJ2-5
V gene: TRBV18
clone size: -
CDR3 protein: CASSPPTPETQYF
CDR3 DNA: TGTGCCAGCTCACCACCGACCCCAGAGACCCAGTACTTC

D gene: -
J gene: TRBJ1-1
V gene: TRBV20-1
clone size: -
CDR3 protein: CSTKQVMNTEAFF
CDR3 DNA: TGCAGTACAAAACAGGTGATGAACACTGAAGCTTTCTTT

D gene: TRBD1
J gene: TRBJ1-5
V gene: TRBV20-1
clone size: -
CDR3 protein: CSARAPGGGNQPQHF
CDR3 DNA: TGCAGTGCTAGAGCCCCAGGGGGTGGCAATCAGCCCCAGCATTTT

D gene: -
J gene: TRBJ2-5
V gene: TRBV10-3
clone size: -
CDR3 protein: CAISENFQETQYF
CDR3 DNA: TGTGCCATCAGTGAAAACTTCCAAGAGACCCAGTACTTC

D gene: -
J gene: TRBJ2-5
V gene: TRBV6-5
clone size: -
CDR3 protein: CASVGQNQETQYF
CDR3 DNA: TGTGCCAGCGTGGGGCAAAATCAAGAGACCCAGTACTTC

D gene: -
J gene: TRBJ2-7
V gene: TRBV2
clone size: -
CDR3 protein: CASSEARTEQYF
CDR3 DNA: TGTGCCAGCAGTGAAGCAAGGACCGAGCAGTACTTC

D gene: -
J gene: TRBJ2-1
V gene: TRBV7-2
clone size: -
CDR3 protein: CASSLRAEQFF
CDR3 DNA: TGTGCCAGCAGCTTACGAGCCGAGCAGTTCTTC

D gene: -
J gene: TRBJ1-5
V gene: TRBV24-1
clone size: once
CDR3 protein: CATSDRDLYRNQPQHF
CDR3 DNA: TGTGCCACCAGTGATCGGGACCTATATCGGAATCAGCCCCAGCATTTT

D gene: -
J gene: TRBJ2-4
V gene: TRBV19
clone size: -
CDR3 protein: CASTETVAKNIQYF
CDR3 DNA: TGTGCCAGTACGGAAACCGTTGCCAAAAACATTCAGTACTTC

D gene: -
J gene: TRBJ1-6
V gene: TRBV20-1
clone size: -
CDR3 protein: CSARSGSSYNSPLHF
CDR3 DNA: TGCAGTGCTCGAAGTGGGAGCTCCTATAATTCACCCCTCCACTTT

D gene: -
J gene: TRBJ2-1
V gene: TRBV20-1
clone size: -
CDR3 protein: CSASRGEQFF
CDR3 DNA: TGCAGTGCTAGTCGCGGAGAGCAGTTCTTC

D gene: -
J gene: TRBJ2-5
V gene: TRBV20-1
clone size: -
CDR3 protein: CSASGRETQYF
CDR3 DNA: TGCAGTGCTAGCGGCCGGGAGACCCAGTACTTC

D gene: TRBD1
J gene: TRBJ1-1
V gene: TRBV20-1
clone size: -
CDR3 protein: CSWDRNTEAFF
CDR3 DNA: TGCAGTTGGGACAGGAACACTGAAGCTTTCTTT